These 32 T cell receptor beta chains were sequenced from one sample in a study of shared clonotypes between healthy human individuals. Clones were sequenced by immunoSEQ multiplex PCR, and TCRdb holds only the in-frame ones, with some missing. The sample has 2.5 million or so clones, approximately 92% seen once. Sample: naive CD4+ T cells sorted from blood. The subset here: CD45RA+ positively selected. The receptors stem from a man younger than 35 in good health.

The chain has TRBV28 and TRBJ2-7, with D unresolved. Trimming took off 3 bases at V and 0 bases at J, with 12 bases between the two ends. Per the germline V gene, CDR1 is MDHEN and CDR2 is SYDVKM. This CDR3 is 15 amino acids long. The CDR3 DNA reads as TGTGCCAGCAGTTTCCGTCTTTTCAGCTCCTACGAGCAGTACTTC. Residues: CASSFRLFSSYEQYF.

This clone was observed a handful of times. The V gene is TRBV19, the J gene TRBJ1-1, with D tentatively TRBD1 (5 bases). Trimming took off 5 bases at V and 5 bases at J, with 12 bases between the two ends. Germline CDR1 is LNHDA and CDR2 is SQIVND (reference sequence). This CDR3 has 13 amino acids. In DNA, the CDR3 is TGTGCCAGTAGTGAGGGGAGGGGAACTGAAGCTTTCTTT. Protein: CASSEGRGTEAFF.

The rearrangement links TRBV29-1 to TRBJ2-1, with TRBD2 matching over 10 bases. V lost 0 bases and J lost 2; bases outside the gene matches: 4. CDR3 length equals 16 residues. The germline V gene encodes CDR1 SQVTM and CDR2 ANQGSEA. CDR3 nucleotide sequence: TGCAGCGTTGAAGAAGCCACTAGCGGGGCCTACAATGAGCAGTTCTTC. Translated: CSVEEATSGAYNEQFF.

The chain has TRBV21-1 and TRBJ2-5; the table's D call TRBD2 went unverified against the DNA. TRBV21-1 counts as a pseudogene. This CDR3 is built from 15 residues. CDR3 nucleotide sequence: TGTGCCAGCACCCTGACTAGCGGGATCCAAGAGACCCAGTACTTC. It codes for CASTLTSGIQETQYF.

The V gene is TRBV5-1, the J gene TRBJ1-6; TRBD1 might be the D (6 bases). Trimming removed 3 bases at V and 7 bases at J, with 17 bases between. Germline CDR1 SGHRS, CDR2 YFSETQ. The CDR3 extends over 16 amino acids. CDR3 sequence (DNA): TGCGCCAGCAGCTCGGGACCCGGGACAACCAATTCACCCCTCCACTTT. Its protein product is CASSSGPGTTNSPLHF.

This sequence joins TRBV15 and TRBJ2-1; D is perhaps TRBD2 (6 bases). CDR3 length equals 15 residues. Trimming pared 0 bases from V and 5 bases from J, leaving 11 bases between. CDR1 is LNHNV and CDR2 is YYDKDF in the germline V gene (reference sequence). Here the CDR3 DNA reads TGTGCCACCAGCAGAGAGGGACTCGGACACAATGAGCAGTTCTTC. Amino acids: CATSREGLGHNEQFF.

The CDR3 sequence: CASSYTVENTDTQYF. The CDR3 region has the DNA TGTGCCAGCAGTTACACGGTGGAAAACACAGATACGCAGTATTTT. The rearrangement uses TRBV6-5 and TRBJ2-3; D gene unclear. The CDR3 is made up of 15 amino acids. The V gene's germline CDR1 is MNHEY and CDR2 SVGAGI. V shed 2 bases and J shed 2 bases, with 11 bases lying between them.

The CDR3 DNA sequence: TGTGCCAGCAGGGATTCCGGGGGGCGCATTGTCTACGAGCAGTACTTC. Its protein product is CASRDSGGRIVYEQYF. The gene calls are TRBV7-2 and TRBJ2-7, with a possible D match to TRBD2 (7 bases). Trimming pared 6 bases from V and 3 bases from J, leaving 21 bases between. Germline values: CDR1 SGHTA, CDR2 FQGNSA. This CDR3 is built from 16 residues. Together with reference TRBV7-2 and TRBJ2-7, the CDR3 gives the full variable domain: GAGVSQSPSNKVTEKGKDVELRCDPISGHTALYWYRQSLGQGLEFLIYFQGNSAPDKSGLPSDRFSAERTGGSVSTLTIQRTQQEDSAVYLCASRDSGGRIVYEQYFGPGTRLTVT.

Only a few counts were recorded for this clone. This sequence joins TRBV7-6 and TRBJ2-7; a possible D gene is TRBD1 (5 bases). Germline lookup yields CDR1 SGHVS and CDR2 FNYEAQ. The CDR3 loop spans 15 amino acids. Trimming removed 4 bases at V and 1 base at J, with 14 bases between. In nucleotides, the CDR3 is TGTGCCAGCAGCTACTCGGACACCCTTTCCTACGAGCAGTACTTC. As protein: CASSYSDTLSYEQYF. Full variable domain (missing parts from reference TRBV7-6 and TRBJ2-7): GAGVSQSPRYKVTKRGQDVALRCDPISGHVSLYWYRQALGQGPEFLTYFNYEAQQDKSGLPNDRFSAERPEGSISTLTIQRTEQRDSAMYRCASSYSDTLSYEQYFGPGTRLTVT.

Concerning this clone itself: Other DNA sequences in this sample translate to the same CDR3. The chain is built from TRBV30 and TRBJ2-3, with D unclear. CDR1 and CDR2 (germline): GTSNPN, SVGIG (reference sequence). Between the trimmed V and J ends, which lost 3 bases and 2 bases, there was a span of 6 bases. The CDR3 consists of 12 residues. CDR3 sequence (DNA): TGTGCCTGGAGCGCCCTCACAGATACGCAGTATTTT. Residues: CAWSALTDTQYF.

The rearrangement joins TRBV6-1 to TRBJ2-7, with TRBD1 matching 9 bases. Looked up from germline, CDR1 is MNHNS and CDR2 is SASEGT. The CDR3 loop spans 11 amino acids. Losses at the gene ends were 7 bases for V and 11 bases for J; bases not matched to a gene: 6. As DNA, the CDR3 is TGTGCCAGCACGACAGGGGGGCGGGAGTACTTC. This codes for CASTTGGREYF.

V is TRBV14 and J is TRBJ2-1; D is possibly TRBD1 (5 bases). Germline V gene data show CDR1 as SGHDN and CDR2 as FVKESK. This CDR3 spans 13 amino acids. V shed 1 base and J shed 15 bases, with 16 bases lying between them. Written as DNA, the CDR3 is TGTGCCAGCAGCCAAGGGGGCGTCTTACCTCCGTTCTTC. This translates into CASSQGGVLPPFF.

V is TRBV11-2 and J is TRBJ2-3; 8 nucleotides agree with TRBD1. Trimming removed 5 bases from V and 11 bases from J; junction bases left unmatched: 15. The CDR3 consists of 15 residues. From germline, CDR1 is SGHAT and CDR2 FQNNGV. CDR3 in amino acids: CASSPGQGGREVQYF. The CDR3 DNA is TGTGCCAGCAGCCCAGGACAGGGAGGTAGAGAGGTGCAGTATTTT.

The chain recombines TRBV10-1 with TRBJ1-6, with 7 bases lining up with TRBD1. The CDR3 covers 18 residues. Germline V gene sequence: CDR1 WNHNN, CDR2 SYGVQD (reference sequence). Trimming at V came to 7 bases and at J to 3 bases, leaving 15 bases not matched to a gene. The CDR3 DNA reads TGCGCCAGCACCTCCGGGACAGCGCTCCAGTACTATAATTCACCCCTCCACTTT. Encoded protein: CASTSGTALQYYNSPLHF.

This chain connects TRBV11-3 to TRBJ2-1; 14 nucleotides agree with TRBD2. Germline V CDR1 and CDR2: SGHNT, YENEEA. The CDR3 runs to 13 residues. The V segment lost 6 bases and the J segment 14 bases; nucleotides outside the gene matches: 6. CDR3 sequence reads: CASSQTSGGDKFF. The CDR3, as DNA: TGTGCCAGCAGTCAGACTAGCGGGGGGGACAAGTTCTTC.

For the CDR3, the DNA is TGTGCCAGCAGTCCAGGACTAGCGGGGGCGAATGAGCAGTTCTTC. Amino acid sequence: CASSPGLAGANEQFF. The chain combines TRBV6-1 with TRBJ2-1, with 13 nucleotides matching TRBD2. CDR3 size: 15 residues. With V trimmed by 5 bases and J by 7 bases, 5 bases remained unmatched. Per germline, CDR1 MNHNS and CDR2 SASEGT.

This clone showed up just a few times. This same CDR3 is encoded by further DNA sequences in the sample. The rearrangement links TRBV5-1 to TRBJ2-3, with 9 nucleotides matching TRBD2. The CDR3 loop spans 15 amino acids. The V segment lost 3 bases and the J segment 0 bases; nucleotides outside the gene matches: 2. Germline lookup yields CDR1 SGHRS and CDR2 YFSETQ. CDR3 loop: CASSSLAGSTDTQYF. As DNA, the CDR3 is TGCGCCAGCAGCTCCCTAGCGGGGAGCACAGATACGCAGTATTTT.

The V gene is TRBV9, the J gene TRBJ2-3, with 9 bases fitting TRBD1. The CDR3 runs to 16 residues. Germline CDR1 is SGDLS and CDR2 is YYNGEE. Unmatched junction bases numbered 9, after V lost 3 bases and J lost 4 bases. The CDR3 protein is CASSGRGDRAADTQYF. The DNA of the CDR3 is TGTGCCAGCAGCGGACGAGGGGACAGGGCAGCAGATACGCAGTATTTT.

The chain joins TRBV6-5 to TRBJ1-5; TRBD1 aligns across 10 bases. This CDR3 comprises 14 residues. J lost 3 bases, V lost 10 bases, and 6 bases had no gene match. Germline V gives CDR1 MNHEY, CDR2 SVGAGI. CDR3 coding DNA: TGTGCCACCCGAGGGACAGGGGACAATCAGCCCCAGCATTTT. Its translation is CATRGTGDNQPQHF.

This clone was recorded only once. The chain is built from TRBV7-2 and TRBJ1-4; no firm D call. Trimming pared 0 bases from V and 5 bases from J, leaving 4 bases between. Germline V gene lookup returns CDR1 SGHTA and CDR2 FQGNSA. The CDR3 has 13 residues. CDR3 region: CASSLAWNEKLFF. CDR3 in DNA: TGTGCCAGCAGCTTAGCCTGGAATGAAAAACTGTTTTTT.

V usage is TRBV6-5 and J usage is TRBJ2-7; tentative D call: TRBD1 (6 bases). From germline, CDR1 is MNHEY and CDR2 SVGAGI. V lost 6 bases and J lost 4, with 13 bases in between. The length of the CDR3 is 13 residues. The CDR3 sequence is CASRGAQGYEQYF. CDR3 sequence (DNA): TGTGCCAGCAGGGGGGCCCAGGGGTACGAGCAGTACTTC.

The chain recombines TRBV4-3 with TRBJ2-3; TRBD2 matches 8 bases. The CDR3 has 18 residues. Germline V gives CDR1 LGHNA, CDR2 YSLEER. J lost 0 bases, V lost 2 bases, and 10 bases had no gene match. The CDR3 loop reads CASSQPPGLEPSTDTQYF. The CDR3 region has the DNA TGCGCCAGCAGCCAACCACCGGGACTAGAGCCTAGCACAGATACGCAGTATTTT.

The chain has TRBV19 and TRBJ1-2, with D possibly matching TRBD1 (6 bases). CDR3 length equals 15 residues. Trimming left V 5 bases short and J 1 base short, with 14 bases between. Germline V gene lookup returns CDR1 LNHDA and CDR2 SQIVND (reference sequence). The CDR3 DNA reads as TGTGCCAGTAGTGCCTCAAGGGGGAATAACTATGGCTACACCTTC. Translating gives CASSASRGNNYGYTF.

V gene TRBV18 combines with J gene TRBJ2-5; D may match TRBD1 or TRBD2 (5 bases each). With 2 bases removed from V and 5 bases from J, the gap between germline ends came to 12 bases. This CDR3 has 14 amino acids. CDR1 and CDR2 (germline): KGHSH, LQKENI. The DNA of the CDR3 is TGTGCCAGCTCACCAGAGGGGTTGGTGGAGACCCAGTACTTC. The encoded protein is CASSPEGLVETQYF.

The J gene is TRBJ1-1, the V gene TRBV6-6; D is unclear. V shed 5 bases and J shed 7 bases, with 14 bases lying between them. In germline, CDR1 is MNHNY, CDR2 SVGAGI (reference sequence). This CDR3 comprises 13 residues. CDR3 coding DNA: TGTGCCAGCAGTAAGGACCAAGGACTTGAAGCTTTCTTT. Its translation is CASSKDQGLEAFF.

The chain carries TRBV19 and TRBJ2-3; 10 positions match TRBD1. V lost 5 bases to trimming and J lost 0 bases; unmatched junction nucleotides: 2. CDR3 size: 15 residues. From germline, CDR1 is LNHDA and CDR2 SQIVND (reference sequence). The CDR3 region is CASSRGQGSTDTQYF. CDR3 nucleotide sequence: TGTGCCAGTAGTCGGGGACAGGGGAGCACAGATACGCAGTATTTT.

This chain uses TRBV9 with TRBJ1-6, with D possibly matching TRBD1 (5 bases). There are 14 residues in the CDR3. V was clipped by 0 bases and J by 8 bases, with 9 bases between them. Per germline, CDR1 SGDLS and CDR2 YYNGEE. The CDR3 DNA follows: TGTGCCAGCAGCGTAGAGGGGAGCTATTCACCCCTCCACTTT. The encoded protein is CASSVEGSYSPLHF.

As DNA, the CDR3 is TGTGCCAGCAGCTTAGACCCCGGGATCTTAAATGAGCAGTTCTTC. As protein: CASSLDPGILNEQFF. This chain links TRBV7-2 with TRBJ2-1; D is perhaps TRBD2 (5 bases). Per germline, CDR1 SGHTA and CDR2 FQGNSA. The CDR3 has 15 amino acids. The V and J ends lost 1 base and 7 bases respectively, with 14 bases between them.

This clone appeared a single time. V and J are TRBV11-2 and TRBJ1-1; 7 nucleotides match TRBD1. V lost 0 bases and J lost 1; bases outside the gene matches: 2. Germline values: CDR1 SGHAT, CDR2 FQNNGV. The CDR3 extends over 15 amino acids. CDR3 in amino acids: CASSLEPGGNTEAFF. The CDR3 DNA sequence: TGTGCCAGCAGCTTAGAACCAGGGGGGAACACTGAAGCTTTCTTT.

This clone was seen just once. The chain combines TRBV6-6 with TRBJ1-1; maybe TRBD1 (5 bases). Germline loops: CDR1 MNHNY, CDR2 SVGAGI (reference sequence). Between the trimmed V and J ends, which lost 6 bases and 3 bases, there was a span of 20 bases. CDR3 length: 16 residues. CDR3 region: CASSYDSLRSDTEAFF. CDR3 in DNA: TGTGCCAGCAGCTACGACAGTTTGAGGTCGGACACTGAAGCTTTCTTT.

The rearrangement uses TRBV14 and TRBJ1-1; D is unresolved. Germline V gene data show CDR1 as SGHDN and CDR2 as FVKESK. The CDR3 has 13 residues. V was shortened by 2 bases and J by 0 bases, with 4 bases between the two germline ends. CDR3 region: CASSQLVNTEAFF. The CDR3, as DNA: TGTGCCAGCAGCCAACTAGTGAACACTGAAGCTTTCTTT.

On this clone: At the DNA level, this CDR3 is encoded by other sequences in the same sample as well. The CDR3 DNA reads TGTGCCAGCAGTGGGACACCGATGAACACTGAAGCTTTCTTT. This codes for CASSGTPMNTEAFF. The genes are TRBV6-1 and TRBJ1-1, with D possibly being TRBD1 (5 bases). Germline V gene sequence: CDR1 MNHNS, CDR2 SASEGT. CDR3 size: 14 residues. Between the trimmed V and J ends, which lost 4 bases and 0 bases, there was a span of 9 bases.